Below, 25 T cell receptor beta chains from the same sample are listed, as sequenced in a study of blood T cell repertoires in COVID-19 (dated by TCRdb to the early 2020s). Library preparation was by the immunoSEQ multiplex PCR assay. The source is immuneACCESS, and TCRdb retained only in-frame sequences with V and J called. Part of the clones is not carried over; for the studies checked, unresolved V genes explain less than half of this, and the remainder is unexplained. A total of about 220,000 clones appear in this sample, around four fifths of them only once. More than 4.5% of the sample is in the top ten clones. Sequencing used PBMCs or T cells enriched from blood (not recorded which). The receptor set was obtained from a woman aged 50 to 65 who had been exposed to COVID-19.

CDR3: CASSSTGGGTGELFF. The DNA for the CDR3 is TGTGCCAGCAGCTCGACAGGGGGGGGCACCGGGGAGCTGTTTTTT. This chain links TRBV7-2 with TRBJ2-2; 9 bases are shared with TRBD1. The CDR3 has 15 residues. The ends lost 4 bases at V and 4 bases at J; junction bases unmatched: 4. The germline gives CDR1 SGHTA, CDR2 FQGNSA.

This clone was seen just once. V gene TRBV28 combines with J gene TRBJ1-6; 8 bases fit TRBD1. Germline CDR1 and CDR2: MDHEN and SYDVKM. The V gene end was trimmed by 4 bases and the J gene end by 3 bases; junction bases not matched to a gene: 8. CDR3 length equals 17 residues. The CDR3 coding sequence is TGTGCCAGCAGTTCCCTCGGACAGGGAGGCTATAATTCACCCCTCCACTTT. It yields the protein CASSSLGQGGYNSPLHF.

The chain uses TRBV3-1 (or the pseudogene TRBV3-2) and TRBJ2-2, with 13 bases that match TRBD2. J was trimmed by 0 bases and V by 4 bases; bases with no gene match: 5. In germline, CDR1 is LGHDT, CDR2 YNNKEL (reference sequence). The CDR3 has 18 residues. The CDR3 spells CASSPRLAGGTNTGELFF. The CDR3 coding sequence is TGTGCCAGCAGCCCCCGACTAGCGGGGGGCACGAACACCGGGGAGCTGTTTTTT.

The chain carries TRBV27 and TRBJ1-5; D not resolved. The CDR3 runs 17 residues. Germline V gene sequence: CDR1 MNHEY, CDR2 SMNVEV (reference sequence). With 5 bases removed from V and 4 bases from J, the gap between germline ends came to 21 bases. Written as DNA, the CDR3 is TGTGCCAGCAGTCCCCCTTTTGGAGGTGCTAATAATCAGCCCCAGCATTTT. Translating it yields CASSPPFGGANNQPQHF.

V gene TRBV4-3 combines with J gene TRBJ1-3; the D gene is possibly TRBD1 (5 bases). This CDR3 has 15 amino acids. Germline assignment: CDR1 LGHNA and CDR2 YSLEER. V was cut by 4 bases and J by 0 bases, with 10 bases left in between. The CDR3 DNA is TGCGCCAGCAGCCTATGGGGCCCCTCTGGAAACACCATATATTTT. Amino acid sequence: CASSLWGPSGNTIYF.

This clone was seen a handful of times. CDR3 residues: CASSPSDQPQHF. The CDR3 DNA sequence: TGTGCCAGCAGTCCCTCCGATCAGCCCCAGCATTTT. The chain has TRBV28 and TRBJ1-5; the D is unclear. Trimming stripped 5 bases from V and 5 bases from J, with 7 bases between. Germline V gene sequence: CDR1 MDHEN, CDR2 SYDVKM. CDR3 length: 12 residues.

The rearrangement joins TRBV10-3 to TRBJ1-1; weak D call: TRBD1 (6 bases). CDR1 and CDR2 (germline): ENHRY, SYGVKD. The CDR3 spans 17 residues. The V end was cut by 2 bases, the J end by 1 base, with 17 bases between. CDR3 residues: CAISEPSGGARNTEAFF. DNA for the CDR3: TGTGCCATCAGTGAGCCTAGTGGGGGGGCGAGGAACACTGAAGCTTTCTTT.

The V and J genes are TRBV5-6 and TRBJ1-6, with a weak D call TRBD1 (5 bases). The CDR3 extends over 15 amino acids. Germline CDR1 is SGHDT and CDR2 is YYEEEE. Trimming took 0 bases from V and 5 from J, leaving 9 bases between them. CDR3: CASSLGGGDNSPLHF. DNA for the CDR3: TGTGCCAGCAGCTTGGGTGGGGGGGATAATTCACCCCTCCACTTT.

In this sample, this clone turned up a few times. The chain employs TRBV5-8 and TRBJ1-4; possible D gene TRBD1, 5 bases. Germline CDR1 SGHTS, CDR2 YDEGEE. The CDR3 is made up of 14 amino acids. Trimming cost V 4 bases and J 4 bases, with 11 bases left between them. The CDR3 here is CASSRQGFNEKLFF. CDR3 nucleotide sequence: TGTGCCAGCAGCCGTCAGGGATTTAATGAAAAACTGTTTTTT. The complete variable domain, with remaining parts taken from reference TRBV5-8 and TRBJ1-4, reads EAGVTQSPTHLIKTRGQQATLRCSPISGHTSVYWYQQALGLGLQFLLWYDEGEERNRGNFPPRFSGRQFPNYSSELNVNALELEDSALYLCASSRQGFNEKLFFGSGTQLSVL.

The chain links TRBV18 to TRBJ1-2, with 10 nucleotides matching TRBD1. Germline CDR1 and CDR2: KGHSH and LQKENI. The junction had 6 bases not matched to a gene; V was cut back by 4 bases and J by 4 bases. The length of the CDR3 is 15 residues. The CDR3 protein is CASSQTGGNGYGYTF. The CDR3 nucleotides read TGTGCCAGCTCACAGACAGGGGGCAATGGCTATGGCTACACCTTC. Using reference TRBV18 and TRBJ1-2 for the parts outside the CDR3, the full variable domain is NAGVMQNPRHLVRRRGQEARLRCSPMKGHSHVYWYRQLPEEGLKFMVYLQKENIIDESGMPKERFSAEFPKEGPSILRIQQVVRGDSAAYFCASSQTGGNGYGYTFGSGTRLTVV.

This clone has only a few counts. This chain connects TRBV2 to TRBJ1-1; D unclear. V lost 4 bases, J lost 0 bases, and 6 bases lay in between. Germline-derived CDR1 and CDR2 are SNHLY and FYNNEI. The CDR3 is made up of 13 amino acids. CDR3 residues: CASSVVMNTEAFF. CDR3 DNA sequence: TGTGCCAGCAGTGTCGTAATGAACACTGAAGCTTTCTTT.

This clone was found once. The rearrangement links TRBV6-2 or TRBV6-3 to TRBJ2-7, with 12 nucleotides matching TRBD1. Looked up from germline, CDR1 is MNHEY and CDR2 is SVGEGT. Unmatched junction bases numbered 7, after V lost 5 bases and J lost 5 bases. This CDR3 spans 15 amino acids. The CDR3 spells CASSGSGQGANEQYF. As DNA, the CDR3 is TGTGCCAGCAGTGGGTCGGGACAGGGGGCCAACGAGCAGTACTTC.

CDR3 residues: CASSQGWQETQYF. CDR3 nucleotides: TGTGCCAGCAGTCAGGGGTGGCAAGAGACCCAGTACTTC. J is TRBJ2-5 and V is TRBV3-1 (or the pseudogene TRBV3-2), with D perhaps TRBD1 (6 bases). The length of the CDR3 is 13 residues. The germline V and J ends were trimmed by 6 bases and 2 bases, with 10 bases remaining between them. In germline, CDR1 is LGHDT, CDR2 YNNKEL (reference sequence).

The chain carries TRBV29-1 and TRBJ1-4; possibly TRBD1 for D (6 bases). The V gene lost 2 bases and the J gene lost 7 bases, with 8 bases spanning the gap. Germline CDR1 reads SQVTM; CDR2 reads ANQGSEA. The CDR3 contains 12 residues. The CDR3 DNA sequence: TGCAGCGTTGAAACAGGGAGTGAAAAACTGTTTTTT. Protein product: CSVETGSEKLFF.

The gene calls are TRBV6-4 and TRBJ1-5; no firm D call. From germline, CDR1 is MRHNA and CDR2 SNTAGT. The CDR3 totals 13 residues. V was cut by 3 bases and J by 6 bases, with 9 bases left in between. The CDR3 bases are TGTGCCAGCAGTGAAAACCGGGGTCAGCCCCAGCATTTT. Amino acids: CASSENRGQPQHF.

CDR3 region: CASSLGGREAFF. CDR3 DNA sequence: TGTGCCAGCAGTTTAGGAGGGCGTGAAGCTTTCTTT. The V gene is TRBV12-3 or TRBV12-4, the J gene TRBJ1-1, with unresolved D. Between the trimmed V and J ends, which lost 1 base and 7 bases, there was a span of 7 bases. This CDR3 is 12 amino acids long.

Only a few counts were recorded for this clone. The chain recombines TRBV6-5 with TRBJ2-5, with D maybe TRBD2 (5 bases). Trimming cost V 4 bases and J 5 bases, with 14 bases left between them. The CDR3 covers 14 residues. The V gene's germline CDR1 is MNHEY and CDR2 SVGAGI. The CDR3 sequence is CASSSSTGWETQYF. The CDR3 DNA is TGTGCCAGCAGTTCGTCCACGGGGTGGGAGACCCAGTACTTC.

V is TRBV19 and J is TRBJ1-2, with D maybe TRBD1 (6 bases). Per germline, CDR1 LNHDA and CDR2 SQIVND (reference sequence). The CDR3 has 13 amino acids. V lost 7 bases to trimming and J lost 0 bases, with 9 bases between them. The CDR3 here is CASMGAANYGYTF. The CDR3 DNA reads as TGTGCCAGTATGGGGGCGGCTAACTATGGCTACACCTTC. Full variable domain (outside the CDR3, taken from reference TRBV19 and TRBJ1-2): DGGITQSPKYLFRKEGQNVTLSCEQNLNHDAMYWYRQDPGQGLRLIYYSQIVNDFQKGDIAEGYSVSREKKESFPLTVTSAQKNPTAFYLCASMGAANYGYTFGSGTRLTVV.

The chain carries TRBV5-4 and TRBJ1-1, with a tentative D call TRBD1 (5 bases). This CDR3 comprises 14 residues. Germline V gene sequence: CDR1 SGHNT, CDR2 YYREEE (reference sequence). The V end lost 4 bases, the J end lost 4 bases, and 14 bases lay between the germline ends. This CDR3 is CASSTGTRATEAFF. CDR3 coding DNA: TGTGCCAGCAGCACCGGGACTAGGGCCACTGAAGCTTTCTTT.

CDR3 nucleotide sequence: TGCGCCAGCAGGGGGACAAATAGCATGAACACTGAAGCTTTCTTT. Residues: CASRGTNSMNTEAFF. The chain couples TRBV5-1 to TRBJ1-1; maybe TRBD1 (6 bases). This CDR3 spans 15 amino acids. CDR1 is SGHRS and CDR2 is YFSETQ in the germline V gene. Trimming pared 5 bases from V and 0 bases from J, leaving 14 bases between.

This chain uses TRBV7-6 with TRBJ2-5, with a tentative D call TRBD2 (6 bases). Trimming cost V 1 base and J 0 bases, with 12 bases left between them. This CDR3 is built from 16 residues. Germline CDR1 and CDR2: SGHVS and FNYEAQ. In nucleotides, the CDR3 is TGTGCCAGCAGCTTAGGTGTTAGCGGACACCAAGAGACCCAGTACTTC. Residues: CASSLGVSGHQETQYF. Full variable domain (outside the CDR3, taken from reference TRBV7-6 and TRBJ2-5): GAGVSQSPRYKVTKRGQDVALRCDPISGHVSLYWYRQALGQGPEFLTYFNYEAQQDKSGLPNDRFSAERPEGSISTLTIQRTEQRDSAMYRCASSLGVSGHQETQYFGPGTRLLVL.

The V call is TRBV6-5, the J call TRBJ1-2; D is uncertain. The CDR3 sequence is 13 residues long. Per the germline V gene, CDR1 is MNHEY and CDR2 is SVGAGI. Trimming left V 10 bases short and J 0 bases short, with 12 bases between. The CDR3, as DNA: TGTGCCACGGGGAGACGCACTAACTATGGCTACACCTTC. Amino acids: CATGRRTNYGYTF.

The chain carries TRBV2 and TRBJ2-2; 8 positions agree with TRBD1. This CDR3 contains 15 residues. V was pared by 5 bases and J by 7 bases, with 9 bases of the junction left unmatched. CDR1 is SNHLY, CDR2 FYNNEI, per germline. The CDR3 DNA follows: TGTGCCAGCAGTCTACTTACAGGGGGAGGCGGGGAGCTGTTTTTT. Translating it yields CASSLLTGGGGELFF. Using reference TRBV2 and TRBJ2-2 for the parts outside the CDR3, the full variable domain is EPEVTQTPSHQVTQMGQEVILRCVPISNHLYFYWYRQILGQKVEFLVSFYNNEISEKSEIFDDQFSVERPDGSNFTLKIRSTKLEDSAMYFCASSLLTGGGGELFFGEGSRLTVL.

The chain uses TRBV4-2 and TRBJ2-3, with D maybe TRBD2 (5 bases). Germline V gene sequence: CDR1 LGHNA, CDR2 YNFKEQ. The V gene lost 0 bases and the J gene lost 2 bases, with 9 bases spanning the gap. This CDR3 has 15 residues. Written as DNA, the CDR3 is TGTGCCAGCAGCCAAGAACGAGGGAACACAGATACGCAGTATTTT. Translation: CASSQERGNTDTQYF.

The chain employs TRBV7-8 and TRBJ1-1, with 7 bases matching TRBD1. V was clipped by 5 bases and J by 0 bases; unmatched bases: 6. The CDR3 is 15 amino acids. CDR1 is SGHVS, CDR2 FQNEAQ, per germline. CDR3 residues: CASSRTGSMNTEAFF. CDR3 sequence (DNA): TGTGCCAGCAGCCGGACAGGTTCGATGAACACTGAAGCTTTCTTT.